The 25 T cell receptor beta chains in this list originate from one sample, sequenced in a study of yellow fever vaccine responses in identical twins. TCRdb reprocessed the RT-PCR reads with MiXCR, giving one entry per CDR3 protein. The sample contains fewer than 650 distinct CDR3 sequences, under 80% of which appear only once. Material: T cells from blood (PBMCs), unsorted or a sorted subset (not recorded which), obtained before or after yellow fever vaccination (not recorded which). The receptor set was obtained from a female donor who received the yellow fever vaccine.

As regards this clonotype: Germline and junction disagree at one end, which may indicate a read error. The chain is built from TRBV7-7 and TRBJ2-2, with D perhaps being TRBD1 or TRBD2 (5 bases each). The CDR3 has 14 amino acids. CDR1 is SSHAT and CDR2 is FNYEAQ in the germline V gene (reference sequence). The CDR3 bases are TGTGCTAGCAGGACTCAGGGACCCACCGGGGAGCTGTTTTTT. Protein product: CASRTQGPTGELFF.

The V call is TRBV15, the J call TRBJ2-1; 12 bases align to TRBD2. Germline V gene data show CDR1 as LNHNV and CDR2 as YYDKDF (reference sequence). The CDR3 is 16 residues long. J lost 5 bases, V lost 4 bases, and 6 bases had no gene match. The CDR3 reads CATSTWPSGRDNEQFF. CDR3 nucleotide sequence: TGTGCCACCAGCACATGGCCTAGCGGGAGGGACAATGAGCAGTTCTTC.

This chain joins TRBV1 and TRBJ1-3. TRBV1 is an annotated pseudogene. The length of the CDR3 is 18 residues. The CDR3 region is CTSSQVRVGRSSGNTIYF. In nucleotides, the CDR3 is TGCACCAGCAGCCAAGTGAGGGTGGGGAGGAGCTCTGGAAACACCATATATTTT.

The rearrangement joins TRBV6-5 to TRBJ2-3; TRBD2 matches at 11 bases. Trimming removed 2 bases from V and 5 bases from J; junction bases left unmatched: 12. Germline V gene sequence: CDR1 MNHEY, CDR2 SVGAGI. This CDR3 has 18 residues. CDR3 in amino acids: CASSYVVGSGGARDTQYF. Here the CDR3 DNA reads TGTGCCAGCAGTTACGTCGTTGGTAGCGGGGGGGCCCGAGATACGCAGTATTTT.

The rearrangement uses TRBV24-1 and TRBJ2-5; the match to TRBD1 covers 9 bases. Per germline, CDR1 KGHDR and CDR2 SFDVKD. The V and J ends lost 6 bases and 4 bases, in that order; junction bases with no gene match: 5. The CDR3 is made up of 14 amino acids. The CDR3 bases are TGTGCCACCAGTCCCACAGGGGGCGTAGAGACCCAGTACTTC. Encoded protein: CATSPTGGVETQYF.

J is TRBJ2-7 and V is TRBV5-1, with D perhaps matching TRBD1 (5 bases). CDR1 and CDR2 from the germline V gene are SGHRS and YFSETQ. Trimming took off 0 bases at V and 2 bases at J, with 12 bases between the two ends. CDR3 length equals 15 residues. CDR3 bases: TGCGCCAGCAGCTTGGTGTGGGGCCCTACCTACGAGCAGTACTTC. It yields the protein CASSLVWGPTYEQYF.

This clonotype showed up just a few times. This CDR3 is CASSDFPPFADSYEQYV. CDR3 in DNA: TGCGCCAGCAGTGATTTCCCCCCATTCGCAGACTCCTACGAGCAGTACGTC. The chain uses TRBV10-1 and TRBJ2-7; D is uncertain. The V gene lost 3 bases and the J gene lost 0 bases, with 18 bases spanning the gap. The germline V gene has CDR1 WNHNN and CDR2 SYGVQD (reference sequence). The CDR3 totals 17 residues.

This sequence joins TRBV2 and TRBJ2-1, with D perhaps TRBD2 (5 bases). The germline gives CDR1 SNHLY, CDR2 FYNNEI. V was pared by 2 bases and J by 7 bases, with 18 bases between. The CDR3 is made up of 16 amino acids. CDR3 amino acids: CASSEHLAREKNEQFF. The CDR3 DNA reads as TGTGCCAGCAGTGAACATCTGGCTCGGGAAAAAAATGAGCAGTTCTTC.

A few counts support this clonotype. The CDR3 DNA follows: TGTGCCAGCACCTTATCTGGTCCTAGCGGTTACAATGAGCAGTTCTTC. This codes for CASTLSGPSGYNEQFF. This chain links TRBV25-1 with TRBJ2-1; 7 bases line up with TRBD2. From germline, CDR1 is MGHDK and CDR2 SYGVNS. Trimming cost V 7 bases and J 4 bases; bases outside gene matches: 13. The CDR3 is 16 residues long. The whole variable domain, remainder taken from reference TRBV25-1 and TRBJ2-1, is EADIYQTPRYLVIGTGKKITLECSQTMGHDKMYWYQQDPGMELHLIHYSYGVNSTEKGDLSSESTVSRIRTEHFPLTLESARPSHTSQYLCASTLSGPSGYNEQFFGPGTRLTVL.

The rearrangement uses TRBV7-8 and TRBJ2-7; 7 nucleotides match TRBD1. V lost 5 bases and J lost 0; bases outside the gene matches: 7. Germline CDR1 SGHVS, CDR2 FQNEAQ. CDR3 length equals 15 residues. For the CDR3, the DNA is TGTGCCAGCAGCGAGGGGGCGGAGAGCTCCTACGAGCAGTACTTC. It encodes CASSEGAESSYEQYF.

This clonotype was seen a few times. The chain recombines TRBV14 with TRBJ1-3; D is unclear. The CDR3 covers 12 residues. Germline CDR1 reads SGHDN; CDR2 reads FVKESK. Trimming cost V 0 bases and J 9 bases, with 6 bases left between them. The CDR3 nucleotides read TGTGCCAGCAGCCAAGACGTGGGCACCATATATTTT. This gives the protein CASSQDVGTIYF.

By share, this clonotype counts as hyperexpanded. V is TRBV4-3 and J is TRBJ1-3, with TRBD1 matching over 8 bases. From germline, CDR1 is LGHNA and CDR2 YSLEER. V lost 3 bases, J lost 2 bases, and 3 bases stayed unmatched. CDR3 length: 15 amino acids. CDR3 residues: CASSQDRVPGNTIYF. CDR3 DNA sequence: TGCGCCAGCAGCCAGGACAGGGTGCCTGGAAACACCATATATTTT.

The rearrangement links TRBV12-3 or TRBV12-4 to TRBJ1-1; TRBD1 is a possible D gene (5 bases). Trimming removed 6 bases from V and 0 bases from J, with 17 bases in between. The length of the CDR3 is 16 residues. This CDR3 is CASSPATANMNTEAFF. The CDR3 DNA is TGTGCCAGCAGCCCGGCGACAGCAAATATGAACACTGAAGCTTTCTTT.

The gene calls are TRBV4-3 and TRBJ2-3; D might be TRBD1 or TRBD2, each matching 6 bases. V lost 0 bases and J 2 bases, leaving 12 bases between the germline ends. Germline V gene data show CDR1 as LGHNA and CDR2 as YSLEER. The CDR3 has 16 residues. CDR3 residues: CASSQDLGGPTDTQYF. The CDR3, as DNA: TGCGCCAGCAGCCAAGATCTAGGGGGGCCCACAGATACGCAGTATTTT.

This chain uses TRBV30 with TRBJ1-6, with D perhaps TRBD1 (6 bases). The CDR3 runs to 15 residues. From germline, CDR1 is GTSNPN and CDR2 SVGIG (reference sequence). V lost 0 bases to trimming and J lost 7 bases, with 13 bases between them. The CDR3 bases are TGTGCCTGGAGTGTAAACGTGGACAGCAATTCACCCCTCCACTTT. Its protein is CAWSVNVDSNSPLHF.

The CDR3 sequence: CASSFGQGPYNEQFF. CDR3 nucleotides: TGTGCCAGCAGCTTCGGACAGGGCCCCTACAATGAGCAGTTCTTC. The V gene is TRBV11-1, the J gene TRBJ2-1, with TRBD1 identical over 8 bases. The CDR3 is made up of 15 amino acids. Germline V gene lookup returns CDR1 SGHAT and CDR2 FQDESV (reference sequence). After removal of 3 bases from V and 2 bases from J, the junction contained 3 bases not matched to a gene.

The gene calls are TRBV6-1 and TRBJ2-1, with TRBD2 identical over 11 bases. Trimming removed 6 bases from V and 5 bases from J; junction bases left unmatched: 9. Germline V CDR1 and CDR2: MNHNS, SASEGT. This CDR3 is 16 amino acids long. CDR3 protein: CASSLFSGGANNEQFF. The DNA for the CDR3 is TGTGCCAGCAGCCTATTTAGCGGGGGGGCGAACAATGAGCAGTTCTTC.

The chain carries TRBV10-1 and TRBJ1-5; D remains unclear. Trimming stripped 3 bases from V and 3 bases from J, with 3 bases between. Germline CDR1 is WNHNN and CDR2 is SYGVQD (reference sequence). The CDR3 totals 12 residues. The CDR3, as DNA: TGCGCCAGCAGTGAAGACAATCAGCCCCAGCATTTT. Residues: CASSEDNQPQHF.

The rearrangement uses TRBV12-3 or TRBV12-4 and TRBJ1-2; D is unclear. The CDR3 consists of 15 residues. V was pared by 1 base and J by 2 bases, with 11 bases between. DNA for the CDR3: TGTGCCAGCAGTTTAGGTTTCGGCACCAACTATGGCTACACCTTC. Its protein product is CASSLGFGTNYGYTF.

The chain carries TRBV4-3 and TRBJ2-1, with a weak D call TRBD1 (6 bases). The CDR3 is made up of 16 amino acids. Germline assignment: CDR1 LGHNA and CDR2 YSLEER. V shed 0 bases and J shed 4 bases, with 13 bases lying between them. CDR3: CASSQDKGERYNEQFF. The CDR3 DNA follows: TGCGCCAGCAGCCAAGATAAGGGGGAGAGGTACAATGAGCAGTTCTTC.

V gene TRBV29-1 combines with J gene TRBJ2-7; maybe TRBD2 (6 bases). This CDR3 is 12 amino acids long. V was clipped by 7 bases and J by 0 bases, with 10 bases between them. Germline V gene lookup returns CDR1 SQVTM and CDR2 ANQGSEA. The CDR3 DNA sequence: TGCAGCGGCATGACTAGCTCCTACGAGCAGTACTTC. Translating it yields CSGMTSSYEQYF.

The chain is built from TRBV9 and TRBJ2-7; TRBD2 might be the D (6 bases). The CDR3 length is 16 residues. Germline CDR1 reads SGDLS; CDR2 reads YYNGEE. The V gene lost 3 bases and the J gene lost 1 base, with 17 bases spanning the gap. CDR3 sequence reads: CASSASTSPLSYEQYF. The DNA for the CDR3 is TGTGCCAGCAGCGCCTCCACTAGCCCTCTTTCCTACGAGCAGTACTTC.

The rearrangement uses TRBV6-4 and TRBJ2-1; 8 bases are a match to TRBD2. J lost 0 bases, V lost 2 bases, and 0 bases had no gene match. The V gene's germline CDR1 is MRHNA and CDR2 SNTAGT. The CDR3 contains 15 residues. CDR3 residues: CASSDGTSSYNEQFF. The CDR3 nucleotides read TGTGCCAGCAGTGACGGGACTAGCTCCTACAATGAGCAGTTCTTC.

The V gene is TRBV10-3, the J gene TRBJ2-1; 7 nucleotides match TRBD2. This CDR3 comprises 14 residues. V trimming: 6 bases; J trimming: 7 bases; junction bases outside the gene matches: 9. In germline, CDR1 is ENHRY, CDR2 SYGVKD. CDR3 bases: TGTGCCATCAGCGCCGATGGCGGGGGTAATGAGCAGTTCTTC. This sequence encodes CAISADGGGNEQFF.

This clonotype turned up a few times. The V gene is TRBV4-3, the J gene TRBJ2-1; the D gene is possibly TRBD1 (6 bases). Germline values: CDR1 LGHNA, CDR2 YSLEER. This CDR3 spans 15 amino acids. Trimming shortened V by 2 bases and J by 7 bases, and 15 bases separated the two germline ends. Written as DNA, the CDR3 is TGCGCCAGCAGCCAATTTGGACAGCTGGCGAATGAGCAGTTCTTC. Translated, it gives CASSQFGQLANEQFF.